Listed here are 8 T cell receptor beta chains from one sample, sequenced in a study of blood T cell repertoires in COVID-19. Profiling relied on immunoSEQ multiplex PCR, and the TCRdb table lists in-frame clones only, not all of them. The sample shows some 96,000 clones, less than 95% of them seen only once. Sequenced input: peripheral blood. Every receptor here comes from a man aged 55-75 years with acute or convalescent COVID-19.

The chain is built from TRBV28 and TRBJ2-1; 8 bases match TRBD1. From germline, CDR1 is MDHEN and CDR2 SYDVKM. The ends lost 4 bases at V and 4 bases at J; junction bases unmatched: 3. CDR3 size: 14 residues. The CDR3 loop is CASSSGDRYNEQFF. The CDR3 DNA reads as TGTGCCAGCAGTTCCGGGGACAGGTACAATGAGCAGTTCTTC.

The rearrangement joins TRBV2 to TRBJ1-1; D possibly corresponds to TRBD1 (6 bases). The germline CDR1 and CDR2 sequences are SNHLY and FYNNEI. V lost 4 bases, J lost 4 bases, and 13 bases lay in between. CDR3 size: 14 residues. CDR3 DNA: TGTGCCAGCAGTGGACAGGCGGCAGGCACTGAAGCTTTCTTT. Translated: CASSGQAAGTEAFF.

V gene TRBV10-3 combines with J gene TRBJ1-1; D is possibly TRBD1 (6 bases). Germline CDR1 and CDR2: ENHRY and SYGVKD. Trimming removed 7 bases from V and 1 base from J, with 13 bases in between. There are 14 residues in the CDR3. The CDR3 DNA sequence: TGTGCCATCACCCGGGACACTCAGAACACTGAAGCTTTCTTT. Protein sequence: CAITRDTQNTEAFF.

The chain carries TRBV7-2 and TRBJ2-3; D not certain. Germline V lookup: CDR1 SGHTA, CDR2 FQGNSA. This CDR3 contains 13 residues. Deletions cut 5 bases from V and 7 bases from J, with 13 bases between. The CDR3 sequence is CASSPVGRNTQYF. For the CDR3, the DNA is TGTGCCAGCAGCCCCGTCGGTCGAAATACGCAGTATTTT.

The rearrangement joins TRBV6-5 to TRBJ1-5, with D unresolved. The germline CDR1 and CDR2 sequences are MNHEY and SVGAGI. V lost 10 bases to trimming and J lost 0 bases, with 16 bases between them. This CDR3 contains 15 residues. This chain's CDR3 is CATTRFSYSNQPQHF. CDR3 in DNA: TGTGCCACAACGAGGTTCTCATATAGCAATCAGCCCCAGCATTTT.

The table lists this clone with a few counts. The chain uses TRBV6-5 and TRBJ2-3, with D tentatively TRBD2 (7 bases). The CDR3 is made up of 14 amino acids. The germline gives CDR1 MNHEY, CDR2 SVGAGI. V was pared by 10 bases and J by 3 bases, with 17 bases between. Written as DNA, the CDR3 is TGTGCCACGGGGGGCCATCGTCCGACAGATACGCAGTATTTT. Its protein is CATGGHRPTDTQYF.

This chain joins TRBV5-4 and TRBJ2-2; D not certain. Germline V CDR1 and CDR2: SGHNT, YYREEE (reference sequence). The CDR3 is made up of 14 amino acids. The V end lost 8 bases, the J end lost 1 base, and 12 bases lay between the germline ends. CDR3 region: CASSPTGNTGELFF. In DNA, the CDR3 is TGTGCCAGTTCACCCACGGGGAACACCGGGGAGCTGTTTTTT.

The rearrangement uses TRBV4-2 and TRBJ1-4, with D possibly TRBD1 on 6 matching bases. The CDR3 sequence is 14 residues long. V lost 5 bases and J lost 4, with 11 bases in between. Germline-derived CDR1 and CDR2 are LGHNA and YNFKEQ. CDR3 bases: TGTGCCAGCAGCGGGGGGGGGCTTAATGAAAAACTGTTTTTT. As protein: CASSGGGLNEKLFF.